Here is one T cell receptor beta chain with its context. This record comes from a study of OX40 agonist ivuxolimab in advanced cancers. The CDR3 is 13 residues long. Germline CDR1 reads KGHSH; CDR2 reads LQKENI. Deletions cut 3 bases from V and 0 bases from J, with 5 bases between. The repertoire was sequenced with immunoSEQ multiplex PCR; TCRdb's copy has only in-frame clones and lacks some. This sample has over 25,000 clones, with about three quarters found just once. The sequencing here drew on CD4+ or CD8+ T cells sorted from blood, taken in a trial of the OX40 agonist ivuxolimab. The chain uses TRBV18 and TRBJ1-1; D gene unclear. The receptor was isolated from an adult with an advanced solid tumor such as melanoma, head and neck, liver or kidney cancer. The CDR3 DNA reads as TGTGCCAGCTCACCGACGGTGAACACTGAAGCTTTCTTT. Translated: CASSPTVNTEAFF.